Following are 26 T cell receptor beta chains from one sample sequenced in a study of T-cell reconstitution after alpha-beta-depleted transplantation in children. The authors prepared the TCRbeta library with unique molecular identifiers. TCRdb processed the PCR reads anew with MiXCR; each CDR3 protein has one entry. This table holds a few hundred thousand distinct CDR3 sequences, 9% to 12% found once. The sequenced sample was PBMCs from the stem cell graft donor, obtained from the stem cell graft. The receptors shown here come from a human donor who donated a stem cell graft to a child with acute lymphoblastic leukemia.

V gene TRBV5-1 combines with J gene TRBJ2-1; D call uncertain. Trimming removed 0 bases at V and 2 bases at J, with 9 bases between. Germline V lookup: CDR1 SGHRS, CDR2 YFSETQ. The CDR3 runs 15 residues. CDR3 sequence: CASSLGWEAYNEQFF. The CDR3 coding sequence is TGCGCCAGCAGCTTGGGGTGGGAAGCCTACAATGAGCAGTTCTTC. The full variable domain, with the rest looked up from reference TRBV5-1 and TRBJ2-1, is KAGVTQTPRYLIKTRGQQVTLSCSPISGHRSVSWYQQTPGQGLQFLFEYFSETQRNKGNFPGRFSGRQFSNSRSEMNVSTLELGDSALYLCASSLGWEAYNEQFFGPGTRLTVL.

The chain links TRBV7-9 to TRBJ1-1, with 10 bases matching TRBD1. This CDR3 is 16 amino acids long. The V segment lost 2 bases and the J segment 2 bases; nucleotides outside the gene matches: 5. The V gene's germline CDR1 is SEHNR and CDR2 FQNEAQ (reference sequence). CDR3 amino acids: CASSLMGTGVNTEAFF. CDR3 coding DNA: TGTGCCAGCAGCTTAATGGGGACAGGGGTCAACACTGAAGCTTTCTTT.

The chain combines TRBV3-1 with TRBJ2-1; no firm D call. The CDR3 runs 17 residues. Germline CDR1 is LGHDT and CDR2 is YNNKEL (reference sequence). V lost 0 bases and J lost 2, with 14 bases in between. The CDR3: CASSQDLGFIPYNEQFF. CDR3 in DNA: TGTGCCAGCAGCCAAGATCTAGGTTTTATCCCCTACAATGAGCAGTTCTTC.

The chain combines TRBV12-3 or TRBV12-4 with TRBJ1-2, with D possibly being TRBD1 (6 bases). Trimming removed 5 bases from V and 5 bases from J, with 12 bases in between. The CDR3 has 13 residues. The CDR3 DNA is TGTGCCAGCAGTAGACAGGCTGTATATGGCTACACCTTC. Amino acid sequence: CASSRQAVYGYTF.

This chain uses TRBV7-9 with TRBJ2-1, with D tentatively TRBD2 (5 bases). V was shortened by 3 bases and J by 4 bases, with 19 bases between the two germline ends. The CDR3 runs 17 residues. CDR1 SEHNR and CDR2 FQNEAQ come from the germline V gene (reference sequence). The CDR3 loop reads CASSFPPSREFYNEQFF. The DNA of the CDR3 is TGTGCCAGCAGCTTTCCCCCTTCGAGGGAGTTTTACAATGAGCAGTTCTTC.

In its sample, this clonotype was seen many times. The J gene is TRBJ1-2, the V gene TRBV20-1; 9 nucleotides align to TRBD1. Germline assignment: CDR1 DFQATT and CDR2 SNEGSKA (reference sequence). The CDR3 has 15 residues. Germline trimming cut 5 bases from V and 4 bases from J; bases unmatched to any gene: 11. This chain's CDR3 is CSAPDRGKRSYGYTF. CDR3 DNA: TGCAGTGCTCCAGACAGGGGGAAGCGGAGCTATGGCTACACCTTC.

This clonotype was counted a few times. CDR3 residues: CASSSKQGFTNEQYF. The CDR3 DNA is TGTGCCAGCAGTAGTAAACAGGGTTTTACGAACGAGCAGTACTTC. The chain combines TRBV6-1 with TRBJ2-7; tentatively, D is TRBD1 (6 bases). This CDR3 is 15 amino acids long. The germline gives CDR1 MNHNS, CDR2 SASEGT. Trimming pared 5 bases from V and 5 bases from J, leaving 19 bases between.

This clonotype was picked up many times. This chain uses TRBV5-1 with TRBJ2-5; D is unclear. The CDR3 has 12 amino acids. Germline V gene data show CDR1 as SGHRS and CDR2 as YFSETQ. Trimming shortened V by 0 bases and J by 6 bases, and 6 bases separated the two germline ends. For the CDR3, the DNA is TGCGCCAGCAGCTTGGAAGTTAAGACCCAGTACTTC. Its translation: CASSLEVKTQYF.

The CDR3 here is CASIGLATSGANVLTF. CDR3 DNA: TGTGCCAGCATCGGACTAGCAACCTCTGGGGCCAACGTCCTGACTTTC. J is TRBJ2-6 and V is TRBV12-3 or TRBV12-4; 8 nucleotides line up with TRBD2. This CDR3 has 16 amino acids. The V gene end was trimmed by 7 bases and the J gene end by 0 bases; junction bases not matched to a gene: 5.

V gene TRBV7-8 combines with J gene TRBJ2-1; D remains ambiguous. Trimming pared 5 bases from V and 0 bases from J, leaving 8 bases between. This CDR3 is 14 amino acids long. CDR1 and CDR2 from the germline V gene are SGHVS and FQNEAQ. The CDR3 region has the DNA TGTGCCAGCAGCCGACGAAGCTCCTACAATGAGCAGTTCTTC. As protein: CASSRRSSYNEQFF.

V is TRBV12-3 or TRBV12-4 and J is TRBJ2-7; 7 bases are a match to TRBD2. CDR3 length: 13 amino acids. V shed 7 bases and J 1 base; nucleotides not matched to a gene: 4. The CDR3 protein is CASNGGGSYEQYF. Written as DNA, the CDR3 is TGTGCCAGCAATGGGGGGGGGTCCTACGAGCAGTACTTC.

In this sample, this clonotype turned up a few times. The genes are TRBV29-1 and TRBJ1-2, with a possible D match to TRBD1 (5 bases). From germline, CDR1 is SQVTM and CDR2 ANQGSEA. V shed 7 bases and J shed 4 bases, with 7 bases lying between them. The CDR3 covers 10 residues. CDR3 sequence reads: CSADIYGYTF. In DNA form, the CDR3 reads TGCAGCGCGGACATCTATGGCTACACCTTC.

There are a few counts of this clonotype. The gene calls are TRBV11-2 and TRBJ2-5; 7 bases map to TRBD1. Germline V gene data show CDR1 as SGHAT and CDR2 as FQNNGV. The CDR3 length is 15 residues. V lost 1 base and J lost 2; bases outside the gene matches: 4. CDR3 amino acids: CASSLGSRGQETQYF. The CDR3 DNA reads TGTGCCAGCAGCTTAGGTTCCAGGGGGCAAGAGACCCAGTACTTC.

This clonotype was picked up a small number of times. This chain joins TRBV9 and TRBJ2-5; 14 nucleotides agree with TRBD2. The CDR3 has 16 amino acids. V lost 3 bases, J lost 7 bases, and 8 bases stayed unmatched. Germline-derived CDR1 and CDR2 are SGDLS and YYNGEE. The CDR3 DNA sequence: TGTGCCAGCAGCGAAACCGGGACTAGCGGGAGCGCGACCCAGTACTTC. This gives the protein CASSETGTSGSATQYF.

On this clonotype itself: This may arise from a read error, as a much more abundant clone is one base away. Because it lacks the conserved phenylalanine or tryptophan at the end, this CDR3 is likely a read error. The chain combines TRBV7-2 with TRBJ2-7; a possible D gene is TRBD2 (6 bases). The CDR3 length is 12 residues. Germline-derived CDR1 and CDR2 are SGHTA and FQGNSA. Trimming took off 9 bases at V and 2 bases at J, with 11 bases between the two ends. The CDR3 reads CASGGVTYEQYS. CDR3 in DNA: TGTGCCAGTGGAGGGGTTACCTACGAGCAGTACTCC.

In DNA form, the CDR3 reads TGTGCCAGCAGTTACCCCGGCACAGATACGCAGTATTTT. This translates into CASSYPGTDTQYF. V usage is TRBV2 and J usage is TRBJ2-3; D is ambiguous. Trimming took off 5 bases at V and 1 base at J, with 7 bases between the two ends. Germline CDR1 SNHLY, CDR2 FYNNEI. The CDR3 sequence is 13 residues long.

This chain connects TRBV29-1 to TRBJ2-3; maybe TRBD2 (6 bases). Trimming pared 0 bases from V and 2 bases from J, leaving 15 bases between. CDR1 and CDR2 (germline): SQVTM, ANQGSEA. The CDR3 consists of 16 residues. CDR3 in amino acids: CSVEDRLATATDTQYF. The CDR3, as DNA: TGCAGCGTTGAAGATCGGCTAGCGACGGCCACAGATACGCAGTATTTT.

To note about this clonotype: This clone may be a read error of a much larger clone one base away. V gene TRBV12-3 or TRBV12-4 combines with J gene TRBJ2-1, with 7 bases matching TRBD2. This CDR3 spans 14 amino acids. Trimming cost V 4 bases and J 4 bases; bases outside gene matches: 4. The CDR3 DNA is TGTGCCAGCAGTTGGCCTAGCGGTTACAATGAGCAGTTCTTC. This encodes CASSWPSGYNEQFF.

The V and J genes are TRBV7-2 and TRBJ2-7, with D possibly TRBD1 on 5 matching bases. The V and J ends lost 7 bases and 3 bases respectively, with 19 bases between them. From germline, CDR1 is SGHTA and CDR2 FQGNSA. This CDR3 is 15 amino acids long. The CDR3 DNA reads TGTGCCAGCATCCCGACAGTTTCGTGGGACTACGAGCAGTACTTC. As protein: CASIPTVSWDYEQYF.

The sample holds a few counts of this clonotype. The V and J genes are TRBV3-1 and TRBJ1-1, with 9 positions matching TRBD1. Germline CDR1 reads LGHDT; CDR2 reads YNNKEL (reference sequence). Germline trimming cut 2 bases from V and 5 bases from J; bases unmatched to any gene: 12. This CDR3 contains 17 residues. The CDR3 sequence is CASSQTTGGPGWTEAFF. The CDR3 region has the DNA TGTGCCAGCAGCCAAACGACAGGGGGTCCGGGTTGGACTGAAGCTTTCTTT.

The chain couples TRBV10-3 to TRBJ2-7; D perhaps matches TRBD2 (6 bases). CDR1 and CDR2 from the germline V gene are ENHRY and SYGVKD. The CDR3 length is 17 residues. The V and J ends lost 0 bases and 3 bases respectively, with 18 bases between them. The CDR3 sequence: CAISESPGVGRYYEQYF. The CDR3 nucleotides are TGTGCCATCAGTGAGTCGCCGGGGGTTGGACGGTACTACGAGCAGTACTTC.

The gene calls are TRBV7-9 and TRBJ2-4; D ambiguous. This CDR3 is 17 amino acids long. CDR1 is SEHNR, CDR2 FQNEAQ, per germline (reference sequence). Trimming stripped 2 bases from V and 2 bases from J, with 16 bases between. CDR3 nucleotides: TGTGCCAGCAGCTTACTCCCATCAGTCCAGTCCAAAAACATTCAGTACTTC. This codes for CASSLLPSVQSKNIQYF. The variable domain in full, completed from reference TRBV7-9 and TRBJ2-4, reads DTGVSQNPRHKITKRGQNVTFRCDPISEHNRLYWYRQTLGQGPEFLTYFQNEAQLEKSRLLSDRFSAERPKGSFSTLEIQRTEQGDSAMYLCASSLLPSVQSKNIQYFGAGTRLSVL.

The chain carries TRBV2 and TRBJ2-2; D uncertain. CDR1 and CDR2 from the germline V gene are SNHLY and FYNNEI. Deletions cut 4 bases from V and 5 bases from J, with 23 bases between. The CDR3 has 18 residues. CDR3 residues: CASSGDKAALVGTGELFF. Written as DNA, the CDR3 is TGTGCCAGCAGTGGCGATAAAGCCGCCCTCGTGGGGACCGGGGAGCTGTTTTTT.

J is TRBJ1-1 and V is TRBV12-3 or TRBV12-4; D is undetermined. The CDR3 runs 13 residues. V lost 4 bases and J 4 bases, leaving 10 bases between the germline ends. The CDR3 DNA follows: TGTGCCAGCAGTTCAACAAGCCCCACTGAAGCTTTCTTT. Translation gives CASSSTSPTEAFF.

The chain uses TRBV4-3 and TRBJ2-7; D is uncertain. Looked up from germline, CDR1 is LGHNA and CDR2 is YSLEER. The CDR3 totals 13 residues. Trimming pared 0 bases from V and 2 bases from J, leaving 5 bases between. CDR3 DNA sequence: TGCGCCAGCAGCCAAGATCGCCCCTACGAGCAGTACTTC. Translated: CASSQDRPYEQYF.

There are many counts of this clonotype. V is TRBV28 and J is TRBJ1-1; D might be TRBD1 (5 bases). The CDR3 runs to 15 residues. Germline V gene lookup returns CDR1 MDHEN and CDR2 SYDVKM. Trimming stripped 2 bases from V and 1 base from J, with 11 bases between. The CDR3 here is CASSLRGLPNTEAFF. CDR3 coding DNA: TGTGCCAGCAGTTTACGGGGACTCCCGAACACTGAAGCTTTCTTT.